This T cell receptor (beta chain) was profiled in a study of blood T cells in healthy people across ages. The study, taken as a whole, reports: Researchers judged that diversity estimates from one million T cells fell short of true values. When set beside aged donors, long-lived donors presented more naive CD4+ cells and higher diversity. Leaving the PBMCs unsorted stopped any conclusive comparison of naive versus antigen-experienced cells.

Total RNA extraction produced at least 5.5 micrograms (per sample) for the study. A sample-barcoded 5' primer and a J-beta primer mix were used in a second PCR of about 7 to 12 cycles. TCRdb redid the calling of the 5' RACE reads with MiXCR, one entry per CDR3 protein. This sample yields some 1.4 million distinct CDR3 sequences, of which 40% to 50% are seen a single time; roughly 7.9% belongs to the top ten. Germline V gene sequence: CDR1 MNHEY, CDR2 SVGAGI. The trim removed 6 bases at V and 3 bases at J, leaving 10 bases unmatched. The CDR3 totals 16 residues. In regard to this clonotype: Its antigen is still unknown.

This clonotype was sampled from a woman aged 18-35 years in good health. The chain is built from TRBV6-5 and TRBJ2-1; 8 positions agree with TRBD2. The sequencing sample was made of blood. CDR3 sequence reads: CASSQAAGLGYNEQFF. CDR3 sequence (DNA): TGTGCCAGCAGCCAGGCGGCGGGACTAGGCTACAATGAGCAGTTCTTC.